This entry lists 26 T cell receptor beta chains sequenced from one sample in a study of T cell responses to AZD1222 COVID-19 vaccine. Profiling relied on immunoSEQ multiplex PCR, and the TCRdb table lists in-frame clones only, not all of them. The table includes about 160,000 clones, over 75% detected once. Sequencing used peripheral blood, obtained on day 0 of AZD1222 vaccination. The receptors were gathered from an adult in good health.

The chain links TRBV10-3 to TRBJ2-2; 10 bases align to TRBD1. CDR1 and CDR2 from the germline V gene are ENHRY and SYGVKD. This CDR3 has 16 amino acids. V was pared by 2 bases and J by 4 bases, with 4 bases of the junction left unmatched. CDR3 residues: CAISELGTGVTGELFF. In nucleotides, the CDR3 is TGTGCCATCAGTGAGCTCGGGACAGGGGTCACCGGGGAGCTGTTTTTT.

This chain uses TRBV28 with TRBJ2-7; unclear D gene. The CDR3 runs 12 residues. V lost 1 base, J lost 5 bases, and 6 bases lay in between. From germline, CDR1 is MDHEN and CDR2 SYDVKM. CDR3 protein: CASSLSPHEQYF. In DNA, the CDR3 is TGTGCCAGCAGTTTATCCCCCCACGAGCAGTACTTC. The full variable domain, with the rest looked up from reference TRBV28 and TRBJ2-7, is DVKVTQSSRYLVKRTGEKVFLECVQDMDHENMFWYRQDPGLGLRLIYFSYDVKMKEKGDIPEGYSVSREKKERFSLILESASTNQTSMYLCASSLSPHEQYFGPGTRLTVT.

This sequence joins TRBV6-2 or TRBV6-3 and TRBJ1-3; 7 nucleotides line up with TRBD1. The CDR3 sequence is 15 residues long. J gave up 7 bases and V 6 bases, and 12 bases lay outside the gene matches. Per germline, CDR1 MNHEY and CDR2 SVGEGT. CDR3 DNA: TGTGCCAGCAGCCACCGACAGGGAACCAGGAACACCATATATTTT. Protein: CASSHRQGTRNTIYF.

The chain recombines TRBV19 with TRBJ1-6; tentative D call: TRBD1 (5 bases). The length of the CDR3 is 16 residues. From germline, CDR1 is LNHDA and CDR2 SQIVND (reference sequence). V shed 2 bases and J shed 8 bases, with 16 bases lying between them. CDR3 nucleotides: TGTGCCAGTAGTATACGTTCGACAGAGTTCGATTCACCCCTCCACTTT. Its translation: CASSIRSTEFDSPLHF. Full variable domain (remainder filled in from reference TRBV19 and TRBJ1-6): DGGITQSPKYLFRKEGQNVTLSCEQNLNHDAMYWYRQDPGQGLRLIYYSQIVNDFQKGDIAEGYSVSREKKESFPLTVTSAQKNPTAFYLCASSIRSTEFDSPLHFGNGTRLTVT.

The chain recombines TRBV30 with TRBJ1-2, with D possibly TRBD1 on 6 matching bases. The germline V and J ends were trimmed by 4 bases and 1 base, with 13 bases remaining between them. The CDR3 is 14 residues long. Germline loops: CDR1 GTSNPN, CDR2 SVGIG (reference sequence). The CDR3 sequence is CAWTQGQLNYGYTF. The CDR3 DNA reads as TGTGCCTGGACCCAAGGACAGCTTAACTATGGCTACACCTTC.

V usage is TRBV6-5 and J usage is TRBJ1-2, with 7 bases matching TRBD1. Germline V gene sequence: CDR1 MNHEY, CDR2 SVGAGI. The CDR3 loop spans 12 amino acids. The junction had 3 bases not matched to a gene; V was cut back by 4 bases and J by 7 bases. The DNA of the CDR3 is TGTGCCAGCAGTTTTGACAGGGCTGGCTACACCTTC. Translating it yields CASSFDRAGYTF.

This rearrangement joins TRBV6-5 to TRBJ1-1; weak D call: TRBD1 (6 bases). V was trimmed by 2 bases and J by 8 bases, leaving 12 bases between them. This CDR3 comprises 13 residues. Germline V gene lookup returns CDR1 MNHEY and CDR2 SVGAGI. The CDR3 spells CASSYTQGTEAFF. CDR3 DNA sequence: TGTGCCAGCAGTTACACACAGGGTACCGAAGCTTTCTTT.

The V call is TRBV15, the J call TRBJ2-5; D is uncertain. Germline CDR1 and CDR2: LNHNV and YYDKDF (reference sequence). The CDR3 runs 13 residues. Trimming pared 3 bases from V and 7 bases from J, leaving 12 bases between. The CDR3 region is CATSSARWGTQYF. The CDR3 DNA is TGTGCCACCAGCAGCGCCCGTTGGGGGACCCAGTACTTC.

The chain uses TRBV5-6 and TRBJ2-1; D gene unclear. V lost 3 bases to trimming and J lost 12 bases, with 10 bases between them. Germline-derived CDR1 and CDR2 are SGHDT and YYEEEE. CDR3 length: 11 residues. The CDR3 loop is CASSSQQSQFF. The CDR3 DNA follows: TGTGCCAGCAGCTCCCAGCAATCGCAGTTCTTC.

J is TRBJ2-2 and V is TRBV24-1, with D possibly being TRBD1 or TRBD2 (5 bases each). Germline V gene lookup returns CDR1 KGHDR and CDR2 SFDVKD. V lost 7 bases and J lost 3, with 17 bases in between. The CDR3 is made up of 16 amino acids. The CDR3 loop is CATRDNGGADTGELFF. DNA for the CDR3: TGTGCCACCAGGGATAATGGGGGTGCAGACACCGGGGAGCTGTTTTTT.

The genes are TRBV6-5 and TRBJ1-1, with no clear D. The CDR3 extends over 15 amino acids. The germline V gene has CDR1 MNHEY and CDR2 SVGAGI. The germline V and J ends were trimmed by 0 bases and 2 bases, with 10 bases remaining between them. This CDR3 reads CASSYSWPSNTEAFF. For the CDR3, the DNA is TGTGCCAGCAGTTACTCGTGGCCTTCCAACACTGAAGCTTTCTTT.

The chain carries TRBV2 and TRBJ1-5; 10 bases are a match to TRBD1. V lost 7 bases, J lost 5 bases, and 5 bases stayed unmatched. Germline V lookup: CDR1 SNHLY, CDR2 FYNNEI. This CDR3 is built from 14 residues. CDR3 in amino acids: CASTRQGAHQPQHF. The CDR3 DNA reads as TGTGCCAGCACCCGACAGGGGGCACATCAGCCCCAGCATTTT.

The chain combines TRBV11-2 with TRBJ2-3; 12 bases agree with TRBD2. The CDR3 sequence is 15 residues long. The V segment lost 3 bases and the J segment 5 bases; nucleotides outside the gene matches: 3. Germline V gene data show CDR1 as SGHAT and CDR2 as FQNNGV. The CDR3 loop is CASSLPSGGEDTQYF. In nucleotides, the CDR3 is TGTGCCAGCAGCTTGCCTAGCGGGGGGGAAGATACGCAGTATTTT.

This rearrangement joins TRBV19 to TRBJ1-2; a possible D gene is TRBD1 (5 bases). The CDR3 extends over 18 amino acids. Trimming removed 5 bases from V and 0 bases from J, with 22 bases in between. The germline V gene has CDR1 LNHDA and CDR2 SQIVND (reference sequence). CDR3 protein: CASSPPRGYLGANYGYTF. The DNA for the CDR3 is TGTGCCAGTAGTCCCCCCCGGGGGTATTTGGGAGCTAACTATGGCTACACCTTC.

The chain combines TRBV5-4 with TRBJ2-1; 10 nucleotides agree with TRBD1. The length of the CDR3 is 14 residues. Germline assignment: CDR1 SGHNT and CDR2 YYREEE (reference sequence). V lost 3 bases and J lost 6; bases outside the gene matches: 3. This CDR3 reads CASSSRQGANEQFF. The CDR3 nucleotides read TGTGCCAGCAGCTCCCGACAGGGGGCCAATGAGCAGTTCTTC.

This clone occurred a few times. The chain joins TRBV9 to TRBJ2-2; no clear D. The CDR3 totals 16 residues. Trimming shortened V by 0 bases and J by 0 bases, and 9 bases separated the two germline ends. The V gene's germline CDR1 is SGDLS and CDR2 YYNGEE. The CDR3 reads CASSVALVANTGELFF. Here the CDR3 DNA reads TGTGCCAGCAGCGTAGCCCTCGTAGCGAACACCGGGGAGCTGTTTTTT.

This clone was detected only once. The chain joins TRBV9 to TRBJ2-1; 7 nucleotides line up with TRBD2. Germline assignment: CDR1 SGDLS and CDR2 YYNGEE. The CDR3 sequence is 14 residues long. V shed 2 bases and J 6 bases; nucleotides not matched to a gene: 5. For the CDR3, the DNA is TGTGCCAGCAGCGTCCCGGGACTATCCAATGAGCAGTTCTTC. Protein sequence: CASSVPGLSNEQFF.

V is TRBV7-2 and J is TRBJ2-5; D is unclear. The CDR3 is made up of 14 amino acids. Trimming shortened V by 5 bases and J by 2 bases, and 12 bases separated the two germline ends. CDR1 SGHTA and CDR2 FQGNSA come from the germline V gene. DNA for the CDR3: TGTGCCAGCAGCCTGATATCAAGACAAGAGACCCAGTACTTC. The encoded protein is CASSLISRQETQYF.

The V and J genes are TRBV3-1 (or the pseudogene TRBV3-2) and TRBJ1-5; D perhaps matches TRBD1 (6 bases). The ends were cut back, 4 bases at V and 2 bases at J, with 9 bases in the middle. This CDR3 contains 14 residues. Germline-derived CDR1 and CDR2 are LGHDT and YNNKEL (reference sequence). CDR3 sequence (DNA): TGTGCCAGCAGCCTCAGGGGTGGCAATCAGCCCCAGCATTTT. This translates into CASSLRGGNQPQHF.

The chain uses TRBV5-5 and TRBJ2-7; D is perhaps TRBD1 (6 bases). The CDR3 runs 13 residues. V lost 5 bases and J lost 3, with 12 bases in between. Germline V gene data show CDR1 as SGHKS and CDR2 as YYEKEE (reference sequence). In DNA, the CDR3 is TGTGCCAGCAGAAAGGACAGTTACTACGAGCAGTACTTC. It codes for CASRKDSYYEQYF.

The V call is TRBV5-1, the J call TRBJ1-1, with a possible D match to TRBD1 (5 bases). The CDR3 is 14 residues long. From germline, CDR1 is SGHRS and CDR2 YFSETQ. The germline V and J ends were trimmed by 0 bases and 4 bases, with 10 bases remaining between them. For the CDR3, the DNA is TGCGCCAGCAGCTTGGACCCCGGGGGCACTGAAGCTTTCTTT. Amino acid sequence: CASSLDPGGTEAFF.

The count of this clone is one. For the CDR3, the DNA is TGTGCCAGCAGTGACTCGATGGTTAATGAGCAGTTCTTC. Translating it yields CASSDSMVNEQFF. This rearrangement joins TRBV6-4 to TRBJ2-1; D remains unclear. The CDR3 sequence is 13 residues long. Germline CDR1 and CDR2: MRHNA and SNTAGT. V was clipped by 0 bases and J by 7 bases, with 7 bases between them.

The V gene is TRBV9, the J gene TRBJ2-1, with D unresolved. This CDR3 is 11 amino acids long. CDR1 SGDLS and CDR2 YYNGEE come from the germline V gene. Between the trimmed V and J ends, which lost 0 bases and 10 bases, there was a span of 5 bases. The chain's CDR3 is CASSVGPEQFF. The CDR3 DNA follows: TGTGCCAGCAGCGTAGGGCCGGAGCAGTTCTTC.

The DNA of the CDR3 is TGTGCCGCGGAGGGAACGTACAATGAGCAGTTCTTC. This encodes CAAEGTYNEQFF. The chain is built from TRBV10-3 and TRBJ2-1; the D gene is possibly TRBD2 (6 bases). The V end was cut by 11 bases, the J end by 4 bases, with 12 bases between. In germline, CDR1 is ENHRY, CDR2 SYGVKD. The CDR3 spans 12 residues.

The chain links TRBV19 to TRBJ2-3; a possible D gene is TRBD2 (5 bases). Germline V lookup: CDR1 LNHDA, CDR2 SQIVND (reference sequence). The germline V and J ends were trimmed by 7 bases and 2 bases, with 13 bases remaining between them. This CDR3 region has 14 residues. Here the CDR3 DNA reads TGTGCCAGTACGTCCCAGGAGGTCACAGATACGCAGTATTTT. It is translated as CASTSQEVTDTQYF.

This chain joins TRBV6-1 and TRBJ2-5; D may match TRBD1 or TRBD2 (5 bases each). The germline V gene has CDR1 MNHNS and CDR2 SASEGT. CDR3 size: 17 residues. Trimming took off 4 bases at V and 3 bases at J, with 21 bases between the two ends. CDR3 DNA: TGTGCCAGCAGTGTGAGGGGCAGAAGACAAAATAAAGAGACCCAGTACTTC. Amino acid sequence: CASSVRGRRQNKETQYF.